At least ten counts were recorded for the clone carrying this T cell receptor beta chain. What it binds is not known. The sample is drawn from a study of response to subunit inactivated influenza vaccine. The CDR3 loop spans 14 amino acids. J gave up 2 bases and V 7 bases, and 5 bases lay outside the gene matches. Germline loops: CDR1 SEHNR, CDR2 FQNEAQ (reference sequence). A single record per CDR3 protein comes from TCRdb applying MiXCR to the RT-PCR reads. Found here are around 500,000 distinct CDR3 sequences, roughly 9.8% of them singletons; the top ten hold roughly 12%. Study results and caveats: With each seasonal influenza vaccination, the authors suggested, few new T cells are recruited.

The origin of this receptor is a man between 45 and 60 years old who received an inactivated influenza vaccine. The specimen comprised PBMCs from blood, sampled more than 35 days after vaccination. V and J are TRBV7-9 and TRBJ2-7, with 10 bases lining up with TRBD1. CDR3 DNA: TGTGCCAGCACCGGACAGGGGGTCACCTACGAGCAGTACTTC. This encodes CASTGQGVTYEQYF.